This TCR beta chain was identified during a study of human T cells and chemical hapten exposure. About the study: Subjects had 2% DPC placed on 2 cm by 2 cm of upper inner arm skin for sensitization. TCR yields per sample varied, mainly owing to small pooled library volume differences.

Stated time point: patch test 1, 2 weeks after DPC sensitization. Documented treatment: therapeutic diphenylcyclopropenone sensitization with weekly scalp DPC. TCRdb re-called the RACE reads with MiXCR, one entry per CDR3 protein. The table includes around 71,000 distinct CDR3 sequences, around 9.5% detected once. The CDR3 runs to 12 residues. Germline CDR1 and CDR2: MNHEY and SVGAGI. Trimming took off 5 bases at V and 2 bases at J, with 6 bases between the two ends. This clonotype appeared many times. The chain has TRBV6-5 and TRBJ1-2, with D unresolved. Sample: whole blood, taken in connection with sensitization to the hapten diphenylcyclopropenone (DPC). This clonotype originated in a woman in her 40s with alopecia areata. Some clones in this sample may be carry-over from other donors' samples. The CDR3, as DNA: TGTGCCAGCAGTATGGACAACTATGGCTACACCTTC. It encodes CASSMDNYGYTF.